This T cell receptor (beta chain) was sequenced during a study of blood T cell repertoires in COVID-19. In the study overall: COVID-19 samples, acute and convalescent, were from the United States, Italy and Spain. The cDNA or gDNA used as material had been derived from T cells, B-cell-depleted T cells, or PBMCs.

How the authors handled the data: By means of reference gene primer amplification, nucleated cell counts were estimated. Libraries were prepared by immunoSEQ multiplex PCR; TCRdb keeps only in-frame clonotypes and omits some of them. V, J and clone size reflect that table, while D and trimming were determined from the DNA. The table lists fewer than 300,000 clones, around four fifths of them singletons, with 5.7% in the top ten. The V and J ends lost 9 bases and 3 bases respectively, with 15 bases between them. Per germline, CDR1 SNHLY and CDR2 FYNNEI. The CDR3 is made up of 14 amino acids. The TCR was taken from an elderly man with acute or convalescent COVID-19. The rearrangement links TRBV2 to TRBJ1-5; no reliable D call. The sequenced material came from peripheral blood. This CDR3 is CASSLEAFNQPQHF. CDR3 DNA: TGTGCCAGTTCTCTAGAGGCGTTCAATCAGCCCCAGCATTTT.